This is a list of T cell receptor beta chains from one sample in a study of cytomegalovirus exposure and HLA in healthy donors. Assay used: immunoSEQ multiplex PCR; TCRdb lists only in-frame clones, some missing. The sample has some 140,000 clones, just under 80% seen once. The specimen sequenced was PBMCs. The receptors originated from a young man in good health. The CDR3 runs from the conserved cysteine through the conserved F or W. D genes are given only for firm matches.

d_call: .; cdr3_length: 14; v_call: TRBV6-5; j_call: TRBJ2-5; cdr3_aa: CASSALGEEETQYF
d_call: .; cdr3_length: 14; v_call: TRBV9; j_call: TRBJ2-5; cdr3_aa: CASSVEDSQETQYF
d_call: .; cdr3_length: 11; v_call: TRBV5-6; j_call: TRBJ2-1; cdr3_aa: CASSWGHEQFF
d_call: .; cdr3_length: 11; v_call: TRBV7-9; j_call: TRBJ1-1; cdr3_aa: CASSGGAEAFF
d_call: .; cdr3_length: 15; v_call: TRBV5-4; j_call: TRBJ2-5; cdr3_aa: CASSAQGVGAETQYF
d_call: TRBD1; cdr3_length: 15; v_call: TRBV6-5; j_call: TRBJ1-1; cdr3_aa: CASSYSPGGNTEAFF
d_call: .; cdr3_length: 14; v_call: TRBV30; j_call: TRBJ1-4; cdr3_aa: CAWNRETTNEKLFF
d_call: .; cdr3_length: 16; v_call: TRBV23-1; j_call: TRBJ2-1; cdr3_aa: CASSHPKEHSYNEQFF
d_call: .; cdr3_length: 14; v_call: TRBV4-3; j_call: TRBJ1-5; cdr3_aa: CASSLDRYNQPQHF
d_call: .; cdr3_length: 15; v_call: TRBV18; j_call: TRBJ1-2; cdr3_aa: CASSPSGDSNYGYTF
d_call: TRBD1; cdr3_length: 15; v_call: TRBV18; j_call: TRBJ2-7; cdr3_aa: CASSPQGQGVYEQYF
d_call: .; cdr3_length: 15; v_call: TRBV7-9; j_call: TRBJ2-1; cdr3_aa: CASSLGGNSYNEQFF
d_call: .; cdr3_length: 14; v_call: TRBV18; j_call: TRBJ2-1; cdr3_aa: CASSPPGFGNEQFF
d_call: TRBD2; cdr3_length: 14; v_call: TRBV29-1; j_call: TRBJ2-1; cdr3_aa: CSGEAGSSYNEQFF
d_call: .; cdr3_length: 13; v_call: TRBV9; j_call: TRBJ2-3; cdr3_aa: CASSVASPDTQYF
d_call: .; cdr3_length: 14; v_call: TRBV15; j_call: TRBJ1-1; cdr3_aa: CATSRGGPNTEAFF
d_call: .; cdr3_length: 11; v_call: TRBV10-3; j_call: TRBJ1-1; cdr3_aa: CAISSNTEAFF
d_call: TRBD2; cdr3_length: 19; v_call: TRBV7-9; j_call: TRBJ2-7; cdr3_aa: CASSGRVTSGLGGSYEQYF
d_call: TRBD1; cdr3_length: 18; v_call: TRBV7-3; j_call: TRBJ1-3; cdr3_aa: CASSLRPPGQGSGNTIYF
d_call: TRBD1; cdr3_length: 14; v_call: TRBV18; j_call: TRBJ1-5; cdr3_aa: CASSRQGIDQPQHF
d_call: TRBD1; cdr3_length: 14; v_call: TRBV5-1; j_call: TRBJ2-2; cdr3_aa: CASSETGDSGELFF
d_call: TRBD2; cdr3_length: 15; v_call: TRBV7-2; j_call: TRBJ2-1; cdr3_aa: CASRQRGSPYNEQFF
d_call: TRBD2; cdr3_length: 15; v_call: TRBV10-3; j_call: TRBJ2-6; cdr3_aa: CASRGGASGANVLTF
d_call: .; cdr3_length: 14; v_call: TRBV7-9; j_call: TRBJ1-1; cdr3_aa: CASSNREMNTEAFF
d_call: TRBD2; cdr3_length: 17; v_call: TRBV5-1; j_call: TRBJ2-1; cdr3_aa: CASSLTPAGISYNEQFF
d_call: .; cdr3_length: 16; v_call: TRBV21-1; j_call: TRBJ2-1; cdr3_aa: CASSKGPTSGGCEQFF
d_call: TRBD1; cdr3_length: 16; v_call: TRBV30; j_call: TRBJ1-2; cdr3_aa: CAWSLQLGTGNYGYTF
d_call: .; cdr3_length: 12; v_call: TRBV28; j_call: TRBJ1-2; cdr3_aa: CASNGVAVGYTF
d_call: TRBD1; cdr3_length: 15; v_call: TRBV5-1; j_call: TRBJ1-5; cdr3_aa: CASSFTGAPNQPQHF
d_call: TRBD2; cdr3_length: 19; v_call: TRBV7-9; j_call: TRBJ2-2; cdr3_aa: CASSLPMGLAGGNTGELFF
d_call: TRBD2; cdr3_length: 15; v_call: TRBV2; j_call: TRBJ2-3; cdr3_aa: CASTMTSGSTDTQYF